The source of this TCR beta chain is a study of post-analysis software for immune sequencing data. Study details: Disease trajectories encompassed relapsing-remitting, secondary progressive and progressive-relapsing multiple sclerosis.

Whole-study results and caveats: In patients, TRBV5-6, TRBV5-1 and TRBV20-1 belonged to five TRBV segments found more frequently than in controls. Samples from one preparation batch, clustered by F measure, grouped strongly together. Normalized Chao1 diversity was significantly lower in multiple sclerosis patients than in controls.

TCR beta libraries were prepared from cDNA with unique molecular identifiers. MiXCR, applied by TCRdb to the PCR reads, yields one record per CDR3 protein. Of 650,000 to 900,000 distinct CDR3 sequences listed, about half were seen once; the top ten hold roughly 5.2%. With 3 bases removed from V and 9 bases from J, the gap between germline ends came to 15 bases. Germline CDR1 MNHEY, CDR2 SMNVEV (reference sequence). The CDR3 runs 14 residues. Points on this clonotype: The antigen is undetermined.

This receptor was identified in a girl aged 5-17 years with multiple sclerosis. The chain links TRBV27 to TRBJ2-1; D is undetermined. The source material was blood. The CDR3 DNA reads TGTGCCAGCAGTTTCGCTAGTAGGATGGGTGAGCAGTTCTTC. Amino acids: CASSFASRMGEQFF.